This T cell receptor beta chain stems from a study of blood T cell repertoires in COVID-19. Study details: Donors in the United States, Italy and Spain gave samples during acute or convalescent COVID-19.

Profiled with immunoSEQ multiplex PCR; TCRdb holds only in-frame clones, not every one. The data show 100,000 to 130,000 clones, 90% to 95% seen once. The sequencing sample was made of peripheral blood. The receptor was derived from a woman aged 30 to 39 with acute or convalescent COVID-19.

CDR3 DNA sequence: TGTGCCAGCAGCTTGACGGGACTAGCCAGCTACGAGCAGTACTTC. Translation: CASSLTGLASYEQYF. V is TRBV5-4 and J is TRBJ2-7; 9 bases are shared with TRBD2. V lost 1 base, J lost 3 bases, and 5 bases stayed unmatched. The germline V gene has CDR1 SGHNT and CDR2 YYREEE (reference sequence). The CDR3 has 15 amino acids.